Listed below are T cell receptor beta chains from one sample, sequenced in a study of blood T cell dynamics during melanoma immunotherapy. The assay was immunoSEQ multiplex PCR, and TCRdb's table has in-frame clones only and misses some. The sample holds almost 25,000 clones, 70% to 90% seen once. The sequencing used blood, collected from a patient treated with checkpoint blockade. The receptors were sampled from a human donor with melanoma. Each CDR3 is given with its conserved first and last residue. D genes are given only for firm matches. Size tells how often a clone was seen (once, few, many) or the class of an expanded clone, and some rows leave it out.

d_call j_call clone_size v_call cdr3_nt cdr3_aa
TRBD1 TRBJ2-6 - TRBV18 TGTGCCAGCTCACCAGAGACAGGGGGCTCTGGGGCCGACGTCCTGACTTTC CASSPETGGSGADVLTF
TRBD2 TRBJ2-7 - TRBV2 TGTGCCAGCAGTGACCCGGGCGGGAGGGCCCGTTCCTACGAGCAGTACTTC CASSDPGGRARSYEQYF
TRBD2 TRBJ2-1 once TRBV5-1 TGCGCCAGCAGCTTGGGCGGCGGGAGGAGCTATGAGCAGTTCTTC CASSLGGGRSYEQFF
- TRBJ2-1 - TRBV5-1 TGCGCCAGCAGCTTGCGACCACCAGACAATGAGCAGTTCTTC CASSLRPPDNEQFF
TRBD2 TRBJ2-1 - TRBV2 TGTGCCAGCAGTGAAGGGCGGGAGGAGCAGTTCTTC CASSEGREEQFF
- TRBJ2-1 - TRBV9 TGTGCCAGCAGCGGTGACGCAATTCCGGGGGATGAGCAGTTCTTC CASSGDAIPGDEQFF
TRBD2 TRBJ2-2 - TRBV9 TGTGCCAGCAGCGTAGTCCCTAGCGGGAGGGTTAACACCGGGGAGCTGTTTTTT CASSVVPSGRVNTGELFF
- TRBJ2-3 few TRBV7-3 TGTGCCAGCAGCTCTGGGGGTACGCAGTATTTT CASSSGGTQYF
- TRBJ2-6 - TRBV2 TGTGCCAGCAACTCTGGGGCCAACGTCCTGACTTTC CASNSGANVLTF
TRBD1 TRBJ1-1 - TRBV19 TGTGCCAGTAAACCGGGACAGGGCTTCTCTATGAACACTGAAGCTTTCTTT CASKPGQGFSMNTEAFF
- TRBJ1-2 - TRBV21-1 TGTGCCAACCGGGTTGGGACCTATGGCTACACCTTC CANRVGTYGYTF
TRBD2 TRBJ2-5 once TRBV27 TGTGCCAGCAGCCCCACCGGGACTAGCGGGATGTGGGAGCAGTACTTC CASSPTGTSGMWEQYF
- TRBJ1-1 - TRBV7-2 TGTGCCAGCAGCTTAGCACGGGGGGGAGCTTTCTTT CASSLARGGAFF
TRBD1 TRBJ2-3 - TRBV7-9 TGTGCCACCCAGGACAGGGGTAGAGATACGCAGTATTTT CATQDRGRDTQYF
- TRBJ1-4 - TRBV9 TGTGCCAGCACCCGCGGGACTGCTCATGAAAAACTGTTTTTT CASTRGTAHEKLFF
- TRBJ2-2 - TRBV2 TGTGCCAGCAGTACAGGGATCAACACCGGGGAGCTGTTTTTT CASSTGINTGELFF
- TRBJ1-3 - TRBV27 TGTGCCAGCAGTCTAAACACTGGAAACACCATATATTTT CASSLNTGNTIYF
- TRBJ2-7 - TRBV6-5 TGTGCCAGCAGTGCTGTTTGGGGCACCTACGAGCAGTACTTC CASSAVWGTYEQYF
TRBD1 TRBJ1-4 - TRBV19 TGTGCCTCAGGGGGTTTGAATGAAAAACTGTTTTTT CASGGLNEKLFF
- TRBJ2-6 - TRBV28 TGTGCCACCTCTAGGGCTGGGGCCAACGTCCTGACTTTC CATSRAGANVLTF
- TRBJ2-7 - TRBV6-6 TGTGCCAGCAGTTTTTCGGAGGCCGGCACCGCATACGAGCAGTACTTC CASSFSEAGTAYEQYF
- TRBJ2-7 - TRBV2 TGTGCCAGCAAAGGGCAGGAAAGCTCCTACGAGCAGTACTTC CASKGQESSYEQYF
TRBD2 TRBJ2-3 once TRBV9 TGTGCCAGCAGCAGCACCCGGGGACTAGGGCTGGCAGATACGCAGTATTTT CASSSTRGLGLADTQYF
TRBD2 TRBJ2-5 - TRBV2 TGTGCCATAGCGGGAGGCCTTCAAGAGACCCAGTACTTC CAIAGGLQETQYF
- TRBJ2-1 - TRBV12-2 TGTGCAAGTCGGTCCCCACAGCCCCACAATGAGCAGTTCTTC CASRSPQPHNEQFF
- TRBJ1-3 - TRBV10-3 TGTGCCATCAGGGACTCCTCTGGAAACACCATATATTTT CAIRDSSGNTIYF
TRBD2 TRBJ2-2 few TRBV4-1 TGCGCCAGCAGCCACTCTAGCGGAGCAAACACCGGGGAGCTGTTTTTT CASSHSSGANTGELFF
- TRBJ1-1 - TRBV20-1 TGCAGTGCTAGAGGTAACACTGAAGCTTTCTTT CSARGNTEAFF
- TRBJ1-2 - TRBV5-1 TGCGCCAGCAGCTTGTCCCCCAGTAAGGACTATGGCTACACCTTC CASSLSPSKDYGYTF
TRBD1 TRBJ2-7 - TRBV5-4 TGTGCCAGCAGCGCGGGTGGGGCGAGGGGGCGTGACGAGCAGTACTTC CASSAGGARGRDEQYF
- TRBJ1-1 - TRBV2 TGTGCCAGCAGTGAGAGGACGGTATCGAACACTGAAGCTTTCTTT CASSERTVSNTEAFF
TRBD2 TRBJ2-2 once TRBV19 TGTGCCAGTACCCTAGCGGGAGATCGCAGGGAGCTGTTTTTT CASTLAGDRRELFF
TRBD1 TRBJ2-6 once TRBV7-9 TGTGCCAGCAGCCCACAGGGGCCGGTGGCCAACGTCCTGACTTTC CASSPQGPVANVLTF
- TRBJ2-5 - TRBV19 TGTGCCAGTAGCCAGGGTCGAGAGACCCAGTACTTC CASSQGRETQYF
TRBD2 TRBJ2-7 - TRBV2 TGTGCCAGCATGTCAAGCCTAGCGGGAGATCTTATTACGTGGGAGCAGTACTTC CASMSSLAGDLITWEQYF
TRBD2 TRBJ2-7 - TRBV15 TGTGCCACCAGGGCCGGGGGGGACCCCTACGAGCAGTACTTC CATRAGGDPYEQYF
- TRBJ2-5 - TRBV5-1 TGCGCCAGCAGCGCCCGACAGGTGGGAGCTCTGGAGACCCAGTACTTC CASSARQVGALETQYF
- TRBJ2-2 - TRBV11-3 TGTGCCAGCAGCCGGGACGGTAACACCGGGGAGCTGTTTTTT CASSRDGNTGELFF
- TRBJ1-4 - TRBV6-1 TGTGCCAGCAGTGAAATAGGGAATGAAAAACTGTTTTTT CASSEIGNEKLFF
TRBD1 TRBJ2-7 - TRBV18 TGTGCCAGCTCACCGGTGGGACAGACCTACGAGCAGTACTTC CASSPVGQTYEQYF
TRBD2 TRBJ2-7 - TRBV4-1 TGCGCCAGCAGCTATGAACTAGCGGGAACTCCCTACGAGCAGTACTTC CASSYELAGTPYEQYF
TRBD2 TRBJ2-7 - TRBV18 TGTGCCAGCTCACCTGGGAGGGGTAACTACGAGCAGTACTTC CASSPGRGNYEQYF
TRBD1 TRBJ1-2 - TRBV5-1 TGCGCCAGCAGCCCTGGGGACAGGGGGCCCCAAGATGGCTACACCTTC CASSPGDRGPQDGYTF
- TRBJ1-5 - TRBV7-3 TGTGCCAGCAGCCTAAATAGCAATCAGCCCCAGCATTTT CASSLNSNQPQHF
TRBD1 TRBJ2-6 once TRBV5-1 TGCGCCAGCACACGGGACAGGGAATCTGGGGCCAACGTCCTGACTTTC CASTRDRESGANVLTF
TRBD1 TRBJ1-1 - TRBV27 TGTGCCAGCACCAACGGACAGGGGTCGGTGAACACTGAAGCTTTCTTT CASTNGQGSVNTEAFF
- TRBJ1-2 few TRBV7-9 TGTGCCAGCAGCCCCCAAGGGAGTCGCTACACCTTC CASSPQGSRYTF
- TRBJ2-2 - TRBV27 TGTGCCAGCAGCCAGTTGGGCACCGGGGAGCTGTTTTTT CASSQLGTGELFF
TRBD2 TRBJ2-1 - TRBV4-1 TGCGCCACGGGAAGACTAGCGGGAGGTGGGAACAATGAGCAGTTCTTC CATGRLAGGGNNEQFF
- TRBJ1-2 - TRBV28 TGTGCCAGCAAGGCAGGGAACTATGGCTACACCTTC CASKAGNYGYTF
- TRBJ2-2 - TRBV15 TGTGCCACCAGCAGAGATGGGCGGAACACCGGGGAGCTGTTTTTT CATSRDGRNTGELFF
TRBD2 TRBJ2-7 - TRBV7-8 TGTGCCAGCAGCTTAGGACTAGCGGGGGAGTACGAGCAGTACTTC CASSLGLAGEYEQYF
- TRBJ2-5 - TRBV2 TGTGCCAGCGACAGGTTACAAGAGACCCAGTACTTC CASDRLQETQYF
- TRBJ1-5 - TRBV5-6 TGTGCCAGCAGCTTAGGAGGGATCCGGGATCAGCCCCAGCATTTT CASSLGGIRDQPQHF